This record covers a single TCR beta chain. The sample originates from a study of blood T cell repertoires in COVID-19. The CDR3 runs to 14 residues. V lost 6 bases to trimming and J lost 5 bases, with 13 bases between them. Germline CDR1 is LNHDA and CDR2 is SQIVND (reference sequence). Sequencing was performed with immunoSEQ multiplex PCR; in TCRdb, only in-frame clones are kept and a portion is missing. This table has under 500,000 clones, 75% to 90% appearing once. The chain recombines TRBV19 with TRBJ2-2; perhaps TRBD2 as D (5 bases). The sequenced sample consisted of PBMCs or T cells enriched from blood (not recorded which). The source of this sequence is a man younger than 45 who had recovered from COVID-19. The CDR3 coding sequence is TGTGCCAGTAGGGATACCGGGGTAACCGGGGAGCTGTTTTTT. Translating it yields CASRDTGVTGELFF.